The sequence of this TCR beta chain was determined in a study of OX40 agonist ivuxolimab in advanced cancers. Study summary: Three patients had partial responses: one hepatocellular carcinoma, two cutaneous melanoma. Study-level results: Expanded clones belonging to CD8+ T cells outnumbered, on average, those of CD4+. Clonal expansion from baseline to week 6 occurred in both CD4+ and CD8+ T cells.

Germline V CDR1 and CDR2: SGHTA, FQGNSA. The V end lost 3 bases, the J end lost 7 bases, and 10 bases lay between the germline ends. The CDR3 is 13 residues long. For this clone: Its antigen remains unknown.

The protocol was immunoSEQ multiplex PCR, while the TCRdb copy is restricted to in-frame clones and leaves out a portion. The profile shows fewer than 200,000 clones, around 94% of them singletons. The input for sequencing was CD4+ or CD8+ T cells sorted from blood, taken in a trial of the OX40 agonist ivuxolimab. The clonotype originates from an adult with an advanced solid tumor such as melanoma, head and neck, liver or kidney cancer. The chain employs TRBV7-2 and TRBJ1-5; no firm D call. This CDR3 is CASSLRVHQPQHF. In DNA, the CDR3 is TGTGCCAGCAGCTTGAGGGTCCACCAGCCCCAGCATTTT.